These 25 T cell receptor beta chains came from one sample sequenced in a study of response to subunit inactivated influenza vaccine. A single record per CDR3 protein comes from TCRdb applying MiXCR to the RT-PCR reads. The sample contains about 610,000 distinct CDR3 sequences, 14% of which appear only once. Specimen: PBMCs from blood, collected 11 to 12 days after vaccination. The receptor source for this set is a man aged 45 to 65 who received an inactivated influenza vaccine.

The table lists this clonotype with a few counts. The CDR3 DNA reads TGTGCCAGCAGCTTAGTATGGGGGGCCCTAGATACGCAGTATTTT. It is translated as CASSLVWGALDTQYF. The chain has TRBV7-9 and TRBJ2-3; D tentatively fits TRBD1 or TRBD2 (6 bases each). Trimming pared 1 base from V and 5 bases from J, leaving 13 bases between. The germline gives CDR1 SEHNR, CDR2 FQNEAQ (reference sequence). The CDR3 is made up of 15 amino acids. Full variable domain (outside the CDR3, taken from reference TRBV7-9 and TRBJ2-3): DTGVSQNPRHKITKRGQNVTFRCDPISEHNRLYWYRQTLGQGPEFLTYFQNEAQLEKSRLLSDRFSAERPKGSFSTLEIQRTEQGDSAMYLCASSLVWGALDTQYFGPGTRLTVL.

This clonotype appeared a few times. The CDR3 reads CASSADRFTGELFF. The CDR3 DNA reads as TGTGCCAGCAGTGCGGACAGGTTCACCGGGGAGCTGTTTTTT. The chain employs TRBV27 and TRBJ2-2, with TRBD1 matching 7 bases. The germline V gene encodes CDR1 MNHEY and CDR2 SMNVEV (reference sequence). The CDR3 spans 14 residues. Germline trimming cut 5 bases from V and 4 bases from J; bases unmatched to any gene: 4.

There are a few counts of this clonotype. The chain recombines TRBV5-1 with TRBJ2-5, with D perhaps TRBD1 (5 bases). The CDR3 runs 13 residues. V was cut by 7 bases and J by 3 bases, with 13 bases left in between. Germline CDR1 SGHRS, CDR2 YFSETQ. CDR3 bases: TGCGCCAGCTACGAAGAAGGGGAAGAGACCCAGTACTTC. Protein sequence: CASYEEGEETQYF.

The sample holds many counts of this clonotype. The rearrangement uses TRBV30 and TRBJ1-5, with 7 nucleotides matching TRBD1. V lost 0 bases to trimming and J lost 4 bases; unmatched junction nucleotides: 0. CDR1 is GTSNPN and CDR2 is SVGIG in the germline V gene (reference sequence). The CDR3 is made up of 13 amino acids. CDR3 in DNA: TGTGCCTGGAGTGTACAGGGGAATCAGCCCCAGCATTTT. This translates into CAWSVQGNQPQHF.

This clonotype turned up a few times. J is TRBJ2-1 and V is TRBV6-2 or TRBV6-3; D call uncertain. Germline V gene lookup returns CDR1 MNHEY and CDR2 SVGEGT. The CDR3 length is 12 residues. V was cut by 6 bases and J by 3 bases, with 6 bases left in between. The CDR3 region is CASSHDYNEQFF. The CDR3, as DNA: TGTGCCAGCAGCCATGACTACAATGAGCAGTTCTTC.

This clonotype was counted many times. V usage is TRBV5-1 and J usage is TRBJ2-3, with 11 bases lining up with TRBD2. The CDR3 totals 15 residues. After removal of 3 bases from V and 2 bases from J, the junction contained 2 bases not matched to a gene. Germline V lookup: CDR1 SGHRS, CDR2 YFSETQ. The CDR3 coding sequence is TGCGCCAGCAGCTCACTAGCGGGGGACACAGATACGCAGTATTTT. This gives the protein CASSSLAGDTDTQYF.

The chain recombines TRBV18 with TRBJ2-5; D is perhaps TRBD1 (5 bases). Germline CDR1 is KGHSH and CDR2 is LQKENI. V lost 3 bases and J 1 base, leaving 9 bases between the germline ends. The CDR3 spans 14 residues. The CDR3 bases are TGTGCCAGCTCACCGGACATCTTCCAAGAGACCCAGTACTTC. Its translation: CASSPDIFQETQYF.

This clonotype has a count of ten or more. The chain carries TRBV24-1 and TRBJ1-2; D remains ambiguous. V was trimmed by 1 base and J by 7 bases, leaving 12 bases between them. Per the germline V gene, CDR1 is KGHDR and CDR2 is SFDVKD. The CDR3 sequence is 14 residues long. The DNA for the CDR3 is TGTGCCACCAGTGATTTCCTGTCCAGTTCTGGCTACACCTTC. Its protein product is CATSDFLSSSGYTF.

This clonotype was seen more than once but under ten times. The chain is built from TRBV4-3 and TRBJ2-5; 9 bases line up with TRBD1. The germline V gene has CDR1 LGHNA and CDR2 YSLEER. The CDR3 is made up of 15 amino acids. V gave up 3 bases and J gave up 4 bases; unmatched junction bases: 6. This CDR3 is CASSQNVGQGETQYF. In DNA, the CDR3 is TGCGCCAGCAGCCAGAACGTGGGACAGGGAGAGACCCAGTACTTC.

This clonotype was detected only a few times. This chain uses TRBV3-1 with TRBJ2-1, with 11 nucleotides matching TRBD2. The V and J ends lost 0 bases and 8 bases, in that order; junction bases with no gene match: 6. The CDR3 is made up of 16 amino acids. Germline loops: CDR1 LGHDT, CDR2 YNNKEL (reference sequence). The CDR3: CASSQDGLAGGHEQFF. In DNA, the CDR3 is TGTGCCAGCAGCCAAGATGGGCTAGCGGGGGGCCATGAGCAGTTCTTC.

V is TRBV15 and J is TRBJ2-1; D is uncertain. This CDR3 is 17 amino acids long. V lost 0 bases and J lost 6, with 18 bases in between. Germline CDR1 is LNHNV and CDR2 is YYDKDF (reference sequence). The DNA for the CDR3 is TGTGCCACCAGCAGAGATTGGGCCATCACCTGGGGCAATGAGCAGTTCTTC. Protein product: CATSRDWAITWGNEQFF.

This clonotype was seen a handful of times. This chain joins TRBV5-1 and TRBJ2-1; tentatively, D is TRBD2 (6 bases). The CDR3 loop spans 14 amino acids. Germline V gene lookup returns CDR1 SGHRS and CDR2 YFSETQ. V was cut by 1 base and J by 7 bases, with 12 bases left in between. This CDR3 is CASSLTGRENEQFF. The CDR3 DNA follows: TGCGCCAGCAGCTTGACAGGACGGGAGAATGAGCAGTTCTTC.

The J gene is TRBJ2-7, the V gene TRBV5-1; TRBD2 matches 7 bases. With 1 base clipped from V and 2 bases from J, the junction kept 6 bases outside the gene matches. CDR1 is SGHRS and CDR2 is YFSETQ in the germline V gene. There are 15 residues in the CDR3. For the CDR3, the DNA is TGCGCCAGCAGCTTGTCCCGGACTAGTCCCTACGAGCAGTACTTC. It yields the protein CASSLSRTSPYEQYF.

CDR3 amino acids: CASSSDRAGSNQPQHF. In DNA form, the CDR3 reads TGTGCCAGCAGCTCCGACAGGGCTGGTAGCAATCAGCCCCAGCATTTT. The rearrangement links TRBV7-9 to TRBJ1-5; TRBD1 matches at 7 bases. This CDR3 contains 16 residues. Looked up from germline, CDR1 is SEHNR and CDR2 is FQNEAQ (reference sequence). V gave up 4 bases and J gave up 0 bases; unmatched junction bases: 6.

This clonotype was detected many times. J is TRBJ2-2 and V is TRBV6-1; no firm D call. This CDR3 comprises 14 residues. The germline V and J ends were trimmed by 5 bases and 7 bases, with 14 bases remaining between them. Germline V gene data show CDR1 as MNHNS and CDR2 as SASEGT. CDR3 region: CASSPLSSYGELFF. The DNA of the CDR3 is TGTGCCAGCAGTCCACTTTCTAGTTACGGGGAGCTGTTTTTT.

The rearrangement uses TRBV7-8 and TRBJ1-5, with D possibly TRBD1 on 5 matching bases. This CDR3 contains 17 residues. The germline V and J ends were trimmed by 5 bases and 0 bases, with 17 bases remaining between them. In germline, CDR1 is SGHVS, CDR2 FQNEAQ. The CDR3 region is CASSPNPGVTSNQPQHF. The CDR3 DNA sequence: TGTGCCAGCAGCCCCAACCCGGGGGTGACTAGCAATCAGCCCCAGCATTTT.

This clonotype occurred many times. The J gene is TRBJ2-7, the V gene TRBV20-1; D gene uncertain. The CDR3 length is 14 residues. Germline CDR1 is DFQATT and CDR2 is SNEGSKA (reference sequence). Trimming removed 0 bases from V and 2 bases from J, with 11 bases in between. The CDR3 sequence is CSARDDHAAYEQYF. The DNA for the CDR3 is TGCAGTGCTAGAGATGACCACGCCGCCTACGAGCAGTACTTC.

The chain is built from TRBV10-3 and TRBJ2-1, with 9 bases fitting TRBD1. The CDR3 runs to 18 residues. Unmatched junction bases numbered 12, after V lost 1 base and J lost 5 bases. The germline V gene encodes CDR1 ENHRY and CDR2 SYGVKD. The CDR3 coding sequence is TGTGCCATCAGTGAGTACTCGCCCCGGGACAGGGCAAACAATGAGCAGTTCTTC. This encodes CAISEYSPRDRANNEQFF.

Written as DNA, the CDR3 is TGTGCCAGCAGCGCCGGACTAGTCTTCGGGCGCCGTGAGGCAGATACGCAGTATTTT. Amino acid sequence: CASSAGLVFGRREADTQYF. V is TRBV5-6 and J is TRBJ2-3, with 7 nucleotides matching TRBD2. After removal of 4 bases from V and 4 bases from J, the junction contained 21 bases not matched to a gene. The CDR3 runs 19 residues. Per germline, CDR1 SGHDT and CDR2 YYEEEE.

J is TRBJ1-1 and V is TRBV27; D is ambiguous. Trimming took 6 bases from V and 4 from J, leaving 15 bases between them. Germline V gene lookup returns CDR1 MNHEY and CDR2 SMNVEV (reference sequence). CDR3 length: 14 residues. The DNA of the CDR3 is TGTGCCAGCAGCCCCTGGCTGGGTAGCACTGAAGCTTTCTTT. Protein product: CASSPWLGSTEAFF.

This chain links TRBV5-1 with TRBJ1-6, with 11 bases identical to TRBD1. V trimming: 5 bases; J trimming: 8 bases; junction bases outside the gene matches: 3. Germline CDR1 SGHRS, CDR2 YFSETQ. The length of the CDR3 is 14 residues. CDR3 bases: TGCGCCAGCAGGCCGGGACAGGGGGATTCACCCCTCCACTTT. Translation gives CASRPGQGDSPLHF. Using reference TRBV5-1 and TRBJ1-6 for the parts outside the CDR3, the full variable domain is KAGVTQTPRYLIKTRGQQVTLSCSPISGHRSVSWYQQTPGQGLQFLFEYFSETQRNKGNFPGRFSGRQFSNSRSEMNVSTLELGDSALYLCASRPGQGDSPLHFGNGTRLTVT.

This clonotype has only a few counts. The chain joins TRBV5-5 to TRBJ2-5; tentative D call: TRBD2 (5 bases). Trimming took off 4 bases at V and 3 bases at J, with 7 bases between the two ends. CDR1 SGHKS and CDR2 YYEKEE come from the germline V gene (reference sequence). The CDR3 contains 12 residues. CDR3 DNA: TGTGCCAGCAGCCGGCGGGAAGAGACCCAGTACTTC. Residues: CASSRREETQYF.

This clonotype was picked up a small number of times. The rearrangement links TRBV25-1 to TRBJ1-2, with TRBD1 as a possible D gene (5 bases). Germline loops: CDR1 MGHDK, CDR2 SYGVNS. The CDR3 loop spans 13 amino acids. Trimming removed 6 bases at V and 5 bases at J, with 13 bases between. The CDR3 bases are TGTGCCAGCAGCCGCGGGACCGATTATGGCTACACCTTC. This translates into CASSRGTDYGYTF.

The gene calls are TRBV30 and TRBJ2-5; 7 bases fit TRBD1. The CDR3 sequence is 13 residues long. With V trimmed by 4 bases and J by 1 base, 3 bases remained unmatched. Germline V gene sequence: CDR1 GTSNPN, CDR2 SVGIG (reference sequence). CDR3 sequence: CAWTRDSQETQYF. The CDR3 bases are TGTGCCTGGACCCGGGACAGCCAAGAGACCCAGTACTTC.

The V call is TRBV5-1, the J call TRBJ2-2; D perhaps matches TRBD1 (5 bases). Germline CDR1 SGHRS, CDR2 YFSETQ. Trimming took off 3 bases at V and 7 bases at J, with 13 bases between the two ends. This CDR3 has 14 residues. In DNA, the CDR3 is TGCGCCAGCAGCTCCTCCTCAGGGTTCGGGGAGCTGTTTTTT. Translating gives CASSSSSGFGELFF.